Below, one T cell receptor beta chain is given with its context. Measured with immunoSEQ multiplex PCR; TCRdb has only the in-frame clones, and not every one. The repertoire holds 140,000 or so clones, with almost 85% as singletons. The CDR3 runs to 15 residues. Germline assignment: CDR1 SGDLS and CDR2 YYNGEE. After removal of 3 bases from V and 3 bases from J, the junction contained 8 bases not matched to a gene. This sample was taken from a study of blood T cell repertoires in COVID-19. Sequenced input: PBMCs or T cells enriched from blood (not recorded which). This clonotype originated in a woman aged 45-65 years with acute COVID-19. The rearrangement links TRBV9 to TRBJ2-7, with TRBD1 matching 8 bases. CDR3 nucleotide sequence: TGTGCCAGCAGCGGGCGACAGGGGATTCTCTACGAGCAGTACTTC. Translation: CASSGRQGILYEQYF.